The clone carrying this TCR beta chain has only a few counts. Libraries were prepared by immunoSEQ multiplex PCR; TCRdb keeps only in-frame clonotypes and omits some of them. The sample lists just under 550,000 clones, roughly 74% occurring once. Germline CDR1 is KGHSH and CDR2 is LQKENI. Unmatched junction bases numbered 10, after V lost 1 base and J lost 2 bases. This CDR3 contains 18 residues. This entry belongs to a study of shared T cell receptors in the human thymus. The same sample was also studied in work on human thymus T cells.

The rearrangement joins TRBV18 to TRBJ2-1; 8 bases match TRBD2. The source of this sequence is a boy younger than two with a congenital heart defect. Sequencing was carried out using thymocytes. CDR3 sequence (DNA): TGTGCCAGCTCACCACTAGACGGGAGGGCCGGGGCCTACAATGAGCAGTTCTTC. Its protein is CASSPLDGRAGAYNEQFF. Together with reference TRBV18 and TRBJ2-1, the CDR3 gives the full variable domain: NAGVMQNPRHLVRRRGQEARLRCSPMKGHSHVYWYRQLPEEGLKFMVYLQKENIIDESGMPKERFSAEFPKEGPSILRIQQVVRGDSAAYFCASSPLDGRAGAYNEQFFGPGTRLTVL.